Reported below is one TCR beta chain. Its target is unknown. The data belong to a study of shared clonotypes between healthy human individuals. Broader study findings: The sharing of roughly 5% of naive CD4 clonotypes was seen across a few donors. All-four-donor shared clonotypes had higher generation probabilities than non-shared clonotypes did.

CD4+ cells yielded CD45RA+ naive and CD45RA-negative memory subsets. Original methodology: Because ImmunoSEQ provided only junction sequences with no quality scores, the filtering differed. Using immunoSEQ multiplex PCR, the repertoire was profiled, and TCRdb retains in-frame clones only, with some absent. V and J calls and clone size follow that table, whereas D and trimming were derived from the DNA. The sample lists almost 750,000 clones, 55% to 75% occurring once. V was cut by 5 bases and J by 6 bases, with 11 bases left in between. Looked up from germline, CDR1 is SEHNR and CDR2 is FQNEAQ (reference sequence). CDR3 size: 12 residues.

Material for sequencing was memory CD4+ T cells sorted from blood. Subset described: CD45RA-negative fraction. The clonotype was recovered from a woman in her twenties or thirties in good health. V gene TRBV7-9 combines with J gene TRBJ2-7, with D unclear. As DNA, the CDR3 is TGTGCCAGCAGCCACGAGGTGGGCGAGCAGTACTTC. Its protein product is CASSHEVGEQYF. Based on the CDR3 plus reference TRBV7-9 and TRBJ2-7, the full variable domain is DTGVSQNPRHKITKRGQNVTFRCDPISEHNRLYWYRQTLGQGPEFLTYFQNEAQLEKSRLLSDRFSAERPKGSFSTLEIQRTEQGDSAMYLCASSHEVGEQYFGPGTRLTVT.